This T cell receptor beta chain came from a study of Graves' ophthalmopathy and Graves' hyperthyroidism. Germline lookup yields CDR1 SGHTA and CDR2 FQGNSA. V was clipped by 1 base and J by 4 bases, with 11 bases between them. This CDR3 contains 15 residues. Pregnancy or lactation, uncontrolled infections and other autoimmune diseases were grounds for excluding patients. Someone took the PBMCs out of more than 9 ml of fresh peripheral blood. Scientists amplified the TCR beta CDR3 regions from RNA transcripts. The workflow started with a first-round RT-PCR run with HTBI primers and then moved on to a second-round multiplex PCR. TCRdb analysed the multiplex PCR reads with MiXCR anew, one entry per CDR3 protein. The repertoire includes a few hundred thousand distinct CDR3 sequences, over 15% of them detected once, and around 7% sits in the top ten. This clonotype was counted between two and nine times.

The V and J genes are TRBV7-2 and TRBJ1-3; a weak D match, TRBD1 (6 bases). This receptor was obtained from a woman between 18 and 30 years old with stable Graves' hyperthyroidism. The sequencing input was peripheral blood. CDR3 nucleotides: TGTGCCAGCAGCTTAGTAGCAGGGGAAGGAAACACCATATATTTT. Translating it yields CASSLVAGEGNTIYF.